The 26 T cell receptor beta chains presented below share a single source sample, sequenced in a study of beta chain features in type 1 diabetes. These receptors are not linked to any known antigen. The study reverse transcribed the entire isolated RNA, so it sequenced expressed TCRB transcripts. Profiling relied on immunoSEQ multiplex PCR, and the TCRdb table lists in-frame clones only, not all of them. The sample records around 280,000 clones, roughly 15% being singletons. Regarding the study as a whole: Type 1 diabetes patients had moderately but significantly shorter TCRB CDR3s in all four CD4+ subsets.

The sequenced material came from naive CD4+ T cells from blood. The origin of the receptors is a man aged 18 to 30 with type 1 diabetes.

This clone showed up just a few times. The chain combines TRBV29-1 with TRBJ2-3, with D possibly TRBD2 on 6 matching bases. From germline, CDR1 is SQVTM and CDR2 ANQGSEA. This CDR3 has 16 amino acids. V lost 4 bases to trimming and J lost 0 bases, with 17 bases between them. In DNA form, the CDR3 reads TGCAGCGTTGGTTGGAGGGCTGCAGCTAGCACAGATACGCAGTATTTT. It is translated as CSVGWRAAASTDTQYF.

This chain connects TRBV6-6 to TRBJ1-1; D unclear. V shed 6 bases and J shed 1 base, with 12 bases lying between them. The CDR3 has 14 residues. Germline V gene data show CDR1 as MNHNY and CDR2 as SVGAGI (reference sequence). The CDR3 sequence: CASSQRAKNTEAFF. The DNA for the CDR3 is TGTGCCAGCAGCCAGAGGGCCAAGAACACTGAAGCTTTCTTT.

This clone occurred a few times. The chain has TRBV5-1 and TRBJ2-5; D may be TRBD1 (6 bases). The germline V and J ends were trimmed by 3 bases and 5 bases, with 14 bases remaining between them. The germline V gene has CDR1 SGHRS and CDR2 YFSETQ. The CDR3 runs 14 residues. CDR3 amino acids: CASSSGTFRETQYF. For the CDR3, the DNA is TGCGCCAGCAGCTCAGGGACATTTAGGGAGACCCAGTACTTC.

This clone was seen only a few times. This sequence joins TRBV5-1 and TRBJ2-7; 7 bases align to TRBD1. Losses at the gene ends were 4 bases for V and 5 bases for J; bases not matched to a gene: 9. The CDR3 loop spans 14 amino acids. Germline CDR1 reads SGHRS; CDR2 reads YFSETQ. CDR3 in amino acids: CASSPTGIIDEQYF. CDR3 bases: TGCGCCAGCAGCCCGACAGGGATCATTGACGAGCAGTACTTC.

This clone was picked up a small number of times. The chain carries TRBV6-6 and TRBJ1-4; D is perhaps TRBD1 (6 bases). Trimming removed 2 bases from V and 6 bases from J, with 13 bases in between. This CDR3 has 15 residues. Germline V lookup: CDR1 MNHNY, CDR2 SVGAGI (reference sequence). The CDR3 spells CASSYVPGEDEKLFF. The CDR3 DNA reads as TGTGCCAGCAGTTACGTCCCAGGGGAAGATGAAAAACTGTTTTTT.

The CDR3 loop is CATRPGHGDNEQFF. The CDR3 region has the DNA TGTGCCACCAGGCCGGGCCACGGGGACAATGAGCAGTTCTTC. The rearrangement links TRBV15 to TRBJ2-1; tentatively, D is TRBD2 (5 bases). V was pared by 6 bases and J by 5 bases, with 14 bases between. The germline CDR1 and CDR2 sequences are LNHNV and YYDKDF (reference sequence). The CDR3 sequence is 14 residues long. The full variable domain, with the rest looked up from reference TRBV15 and TRBJ2-1, is DAMVIQNPRYQVTQFGKPVTLSCSQTLNHNVMYWYQQKSSQAPKLLFHYYDKDFNNEADTPDNFQSRRPNTSFCFLDIRSPGLGDTAMYLCATRPGHGDNEQFFGPGTRLTVL.

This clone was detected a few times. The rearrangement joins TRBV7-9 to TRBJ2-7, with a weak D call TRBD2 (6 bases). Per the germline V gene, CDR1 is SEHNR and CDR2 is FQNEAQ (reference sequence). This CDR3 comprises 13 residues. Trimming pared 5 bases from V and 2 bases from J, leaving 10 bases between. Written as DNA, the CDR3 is TGTGCCAGCAGCCCCGGGGGTACCTACGAGCAGTACTTC. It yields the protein CASSPGGTYEQYF.

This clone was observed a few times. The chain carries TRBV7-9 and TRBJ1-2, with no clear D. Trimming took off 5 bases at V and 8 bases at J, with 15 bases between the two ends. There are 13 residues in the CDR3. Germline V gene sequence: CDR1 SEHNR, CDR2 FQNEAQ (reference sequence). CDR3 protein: CASSPREGGGYTF. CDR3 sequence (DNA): TGTGCCAGCAGCCCCCGAGAGGGTGGCGGCTACACCTTC.

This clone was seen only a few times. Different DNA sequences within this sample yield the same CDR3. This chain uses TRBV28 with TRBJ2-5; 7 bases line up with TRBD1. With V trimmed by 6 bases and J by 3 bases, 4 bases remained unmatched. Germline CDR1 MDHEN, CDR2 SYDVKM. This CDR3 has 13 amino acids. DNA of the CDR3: TGTGCCAGCAGCCCGGGGACAGAAGAGACCCAGTACTTC. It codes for CASSPGTEETQYF. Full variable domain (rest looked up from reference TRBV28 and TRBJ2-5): DVKVTQSSRYLVKRTGEKVFLECVQDMDHENMFWYRQDPGLGLRLIYFSYDVKMKEKGDIPEGYSVSREKKERFSLILESASTNQTSMYLCASSPGTEETQYFGPGTRLLVL.

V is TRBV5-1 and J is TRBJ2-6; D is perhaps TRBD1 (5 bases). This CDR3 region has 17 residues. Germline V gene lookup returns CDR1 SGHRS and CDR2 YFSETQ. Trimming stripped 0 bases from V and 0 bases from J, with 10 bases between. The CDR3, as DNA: TGCGCCAGCAGCTTGGACAGGTCCACCTCTGGGGCCAACGTCCTGACTTTC. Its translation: CASSLDRSTSGANVLTF. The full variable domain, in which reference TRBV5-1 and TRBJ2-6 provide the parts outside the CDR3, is KAGVTQTPRYLIKTRGQQVTLSCSPISGHRSVSWYQQTPGQGLQFLFEYFSETQRNKGNFPGRFSGRQFSNSRSEMNVSTLELGDSALYLCASSLDRSTSGANVLTFGAGSRLTVL.

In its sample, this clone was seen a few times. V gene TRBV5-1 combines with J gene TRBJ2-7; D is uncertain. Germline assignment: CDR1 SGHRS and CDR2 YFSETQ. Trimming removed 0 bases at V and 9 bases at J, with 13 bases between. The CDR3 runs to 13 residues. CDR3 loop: CASSLESAAGQYF. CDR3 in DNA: TGCGCCAGCAGCTTGGAGTCCGCGGCCGGGCAGTACTTC.

CDR3 in amino acids: CASSYSGIGTDTQYF. CDR3 DNA sequence: TGTGCCAGCAGCTATAGCGGGATCGGCACAGATACGCAGTATTTT. The rearrangement links TRBV4-2 to TRBJ2-3; TRBD2 matches 8 bases. There are 15 residues in the CDR3. CDR1 is LGHNA and CDR2 is YNFKEQ in the germline V gene. V shed 5 bases and J 1 base; nucleotides not matched to a gene: 5.

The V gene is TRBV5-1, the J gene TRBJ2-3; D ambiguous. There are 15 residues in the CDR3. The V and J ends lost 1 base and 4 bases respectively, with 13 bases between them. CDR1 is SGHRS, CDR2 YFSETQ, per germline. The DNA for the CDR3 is TGCGCCAGCAGCTTGATTCTGGGTGGAGCAGATACGCAGTATTTT. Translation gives CASSLILGGADTQYF.

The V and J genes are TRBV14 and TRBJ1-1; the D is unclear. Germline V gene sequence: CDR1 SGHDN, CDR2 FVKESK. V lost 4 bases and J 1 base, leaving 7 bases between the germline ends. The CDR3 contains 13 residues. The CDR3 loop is CASSRDKNTEAFF. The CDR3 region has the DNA TGTGCCAGCAGCCGCGATAAGAACACTGAAGCTTTCTTT.

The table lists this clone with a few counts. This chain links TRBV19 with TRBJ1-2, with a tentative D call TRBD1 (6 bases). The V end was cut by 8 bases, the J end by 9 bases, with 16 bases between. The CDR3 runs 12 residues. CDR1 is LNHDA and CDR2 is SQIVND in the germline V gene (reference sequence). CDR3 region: CASRIHRDRYTF. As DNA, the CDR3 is TGTGCCAGTCGAATCCACAGGGATCGCTACACCTTC. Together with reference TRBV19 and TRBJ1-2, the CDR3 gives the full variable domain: DGGITQSPKYLFRKEGQNVTLSCEQNLNHDAMYWYRQDPGQGLRLIYYSQIVNDFQKGDIAEGYSVSREKKESFPLTVTSAQKNPTAFYLCASRIHRDRYTFGSGTRLTVV.

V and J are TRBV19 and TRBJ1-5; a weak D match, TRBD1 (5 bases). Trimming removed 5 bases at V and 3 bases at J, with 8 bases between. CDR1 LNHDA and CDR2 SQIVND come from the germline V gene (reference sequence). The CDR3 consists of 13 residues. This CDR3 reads CASSATDNQPQHF. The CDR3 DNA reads TGTGCCAGTAGTGCGACAGACAATCAGCCCCAGCATTTT.

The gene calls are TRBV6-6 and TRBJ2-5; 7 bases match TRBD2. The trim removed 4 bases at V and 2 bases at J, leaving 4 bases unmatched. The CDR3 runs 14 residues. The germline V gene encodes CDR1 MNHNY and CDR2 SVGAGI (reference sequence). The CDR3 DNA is TGTGCCAGCAGTTGGCTAGCGGAACAAGAGACCCAGTACTTC. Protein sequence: CASSWLAEQETQYF.

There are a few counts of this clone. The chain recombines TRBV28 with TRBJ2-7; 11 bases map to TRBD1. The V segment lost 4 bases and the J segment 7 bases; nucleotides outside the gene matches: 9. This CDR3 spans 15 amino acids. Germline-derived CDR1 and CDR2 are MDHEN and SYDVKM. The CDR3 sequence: CASSSLGTGGREQYF. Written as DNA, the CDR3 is TGTGCCAGCAGTTCCCTCGGGACAGGGGGGCGAGAGCAGTACTTC.

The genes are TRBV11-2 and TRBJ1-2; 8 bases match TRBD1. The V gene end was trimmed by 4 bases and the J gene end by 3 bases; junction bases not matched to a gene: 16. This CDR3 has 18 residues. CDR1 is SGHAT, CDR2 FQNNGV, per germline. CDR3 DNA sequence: TGTGCCAGCAGCTCAGCACCAAGCCTCAGGGGGCGAGACTATGGCTACACCTTC. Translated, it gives CASSSAPSLRGRDYGYTF. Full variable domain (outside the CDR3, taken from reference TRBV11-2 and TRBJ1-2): EAGVAQSPRYKIIEKRQSVAFWCNPISGHATLYWYQQILGQGPKLLIQFQNNGVVDDSQLPKDRFSAERLKGVDSTLKIQPAKLEDSAVYLCASSSAPSLRGRDYGYTFGSGTRLTVV.

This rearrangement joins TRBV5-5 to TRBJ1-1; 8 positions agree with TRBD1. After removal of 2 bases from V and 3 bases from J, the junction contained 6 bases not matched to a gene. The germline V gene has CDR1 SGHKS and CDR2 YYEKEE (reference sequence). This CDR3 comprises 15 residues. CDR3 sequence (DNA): TGTGCCAGCAGCTTAGCAGGGGGCTATGACACTGAAGCTTTCTTT. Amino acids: CASSLAGGYDTEAFF.

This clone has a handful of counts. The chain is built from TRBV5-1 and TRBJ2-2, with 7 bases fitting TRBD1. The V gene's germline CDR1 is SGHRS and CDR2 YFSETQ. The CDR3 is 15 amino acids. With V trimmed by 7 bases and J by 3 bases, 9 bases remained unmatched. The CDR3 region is CASHPTGQYTGELFF. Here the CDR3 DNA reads TGCGCCAGCCACCCGACGGGACAGTACACCGGGGAGCTGTTTTTT.

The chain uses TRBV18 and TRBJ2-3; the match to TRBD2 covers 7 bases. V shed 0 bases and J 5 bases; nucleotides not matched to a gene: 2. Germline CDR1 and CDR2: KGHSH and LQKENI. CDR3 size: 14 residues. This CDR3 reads CASSPPGRGDTQYF. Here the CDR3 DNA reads TGTGCCAGCTCACCACCAGGGAGGGGAGATACGCAGTATTTT.

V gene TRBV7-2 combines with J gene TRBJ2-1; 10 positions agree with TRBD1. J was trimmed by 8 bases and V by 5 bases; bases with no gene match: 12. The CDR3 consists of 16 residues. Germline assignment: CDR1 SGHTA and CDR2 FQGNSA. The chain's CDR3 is CASSLGGTGVPHEQFF. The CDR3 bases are TGTGCCAGCAGCCTAGGTGGGACAGGGGTACCCCATGAGCAGTTCTTC.

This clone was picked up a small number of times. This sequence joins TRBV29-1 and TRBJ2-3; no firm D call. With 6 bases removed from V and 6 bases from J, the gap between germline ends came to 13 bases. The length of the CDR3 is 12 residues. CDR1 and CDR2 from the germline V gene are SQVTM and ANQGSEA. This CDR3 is CSVPTPGDTQYF. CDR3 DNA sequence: TGCAGCGTCCCCACCCCTGGCGATACGCAGTATTTT.

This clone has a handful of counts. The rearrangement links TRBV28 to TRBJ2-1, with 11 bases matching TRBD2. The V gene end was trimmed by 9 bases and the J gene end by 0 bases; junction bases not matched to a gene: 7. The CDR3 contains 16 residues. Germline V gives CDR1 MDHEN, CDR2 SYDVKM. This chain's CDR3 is CASHLAGGASYNEQFF. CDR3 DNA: TGTGCCAGTCATCTAGCGGGGGGCGCCTCCTACAATGAGCAGTTCTTC.

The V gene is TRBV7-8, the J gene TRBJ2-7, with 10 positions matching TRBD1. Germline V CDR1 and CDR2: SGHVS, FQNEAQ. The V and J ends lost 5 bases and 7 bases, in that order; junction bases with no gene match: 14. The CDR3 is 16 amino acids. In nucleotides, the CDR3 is TGTGCCAGCAGCCCTAGGGTCCCGGGACAGGGGAGGGAGCAGTACTTC. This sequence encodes CASSPRVPGQGREQYF.